The 29 T cell receptor beta chains reported below all come from one sample, sequenced in a study of radiotherapy plus CTLA-4 blockade in lung cancer (dated by TCRdb to between 2018 and 2020). The library relied on the immunoSEQ multiplex PCR assay. The source is immuneACCESS, and TCRdb retained only in-frame sequences with V and J called. Part of the clones is not carried over; for the studies checked, unresolved V genes explain less than half of this, and the remainder is unexplained. This sample is represented by about 95,000 clones; roughly four fifths of them were singletons. In total, the top ten clones hold around 0.8% of the sample. Source: peripheral blood, taken from a patient treated with radiotherapy plus ipilimumab. The receptors shown here come from a human donor with non-small cell lung cancer who had stable disease on radiotherapy plus ipilimumab.

The chain employs TRBV28 and TRBJ2-2, with D tentatively TRBD2 (6 bases). The CDR3 totals 15 residues. Trimming pared 3 bases from V and 1 base from J, leaving 9 bases between. Germline CDR1 reads MDHEN; CDR2 reads SYDVKM. CDR3 coding DNA: TGTGCCAGCAGTTTTTGGGGGGAGAACACCGGGGAGCTGTTTTTT. Translating it yields CASSFWGENTGELFF.

The rearrangement links TRBV9 to TRBJ1-4, with 9 bases lining up with TRBD1. The J segment lost 6 bases and the V segment lost 4 bases, leaving 7 bases of the junction unmatched. Germline CDR1 is SGDLS and CDR2 is YYNGEE. The CDR3 loop spans 15 amino acids. CDR3: CASSLSGTGHEKLFF. CDR3 DNA sequence: TGTGCCAGCAGCCTCTCCGGGACAGGGCATGAAAAACTGTTTTTT.

The CDR3 protein is CASSPGPGGEQYF. The DNA of the CDR3 is TGTGCCAGCAGTCCCGGACCAGGGGGCGAGCAGTACTTC. The chain links TRBV6-1 to TRBJ2-5; 7 bases map to TRBD1. The J call may be wrong; the DNA end is better matched by TRBJ2-7. This CDR3 has 13 amino acids. CDR1 is MNHNS and CDR2 is SASEGT in the germline V gene.

CDR3 residues: CASSGDDRGYGYTF. The CDR3 region has the DNA TGTGCCAGTAGTGGGGATGACAGGGGCTATGGCTACACCTTC. This chain uses TRBV19 with TRBJ1-2; 8 positions agree with TRBD1. Germline-derived CDR1 and CDR2 are LNHDA and SQIVND (reference sequence). The CDR3 consists of 14 residues. V shed 5 bases and J 4 bases; nucleotides not matched to a gene: 6.

With respect to this clone: This sample includes further DNA sequences coding for the same CDR3. The J gene is TRBJ1-4, the V gene TRBV18; no firm D call. Germline V gene data show CDR1 as KGHSH and CDR2 as LQKENI. The ends were cut back, 2 bases at V and 0 bases at J, with 4 bases in the middle. This CDR3 comprises 14 residues. The CDR3 DNA is TGTGCCAGCTCACCAGGGGCAACTAATGAAAAACTGTTTTTT. Its protein is CASSPGATNEKLFF.

The chain uses TRBV11-2 and TRBJ2-1; D call uncertain. There are 14 residues in the CDR3. The V and J ends lost 5 bases and 5 bases respectively, with 13 bases between them. CDR1 is SGHAT, CDR2 FQNNGV, per germline. The CDR3 spells CASSPLRTHNEQFF. CDR3 in DNA: TGTGCCAGCAGCCCACTTCGGACCCACAATGAGCAGTTCTTC.

The chain employs TRBV6-5 and TRBJ1-4; D is ambiguous. The CDR3 totals 16 residues. Deletions cut 4 bases from V and 0 bases from J, with 12 bases between. Germline values: CDR1 MNHEY, CDR2 SVGAGI. For the CDR3, the DNA is TGTGCCAGCAGTTCATCAGTTCCCTCAACTAATGAAAAACTGTTTTTT. Translated, it gives CASSSSVPSTNEKLFF.

The chain uses TRBV11-2 and TRBJ1-1; no firm D call. The V end was cut by 2 bases, the J end by 1 base, with 8 bases between. Germline values: CDR1 SGHAT, CDR2 FQNNGV. The CDR3 runs to 14 residues. The DNA for the CDR3 is TGTGCCAGCAGCTTACCGGGGAAGAACACTGAAGCTTTCTTT. Encoded protein: CASSLPGKNTEAFF.

This clone occurred a few times. This chain joins TRBV7-3 and TRBJ1-2; 7 bases match TRBD1. The CDR3 contains 13 residues. Germline CDR1 SGHTA, CDR2 FQGTGA. J was trimmed by 8 bases and V by 5 bases; bases with no gene match: 8. The CDR3 sequence: CASSRDRVGGYTF. CDR3 nucleotides: TGTGCCAGCAGCCGCGACAGGGTCGGGGGCTACACCTTC.

The genes are TRBV5-6 and TRBJ2-1; D unclear. Per the germline V gene, CDR1 is SGHDT and CDR2 is YYEEEE. The CDR3 has 12 residues. Trimming left V 1 base short and J 7 bases short, with 6 bases between. The CDR3 region is CASSLTSNEQFF. The CDR3 nucleotides are TGTGCCAGCAGCTTGACCAGTAATGAGCAGTTCTTC.

The chain uses TRBV9 and TRBJ1-3; D unresolved. The CDR3 consists of 15 residues. Trimming cost V 0 bases and J 0 bases, with 7 bases left between them. In germline, CDR1 is SGDLS, CDR2 YYNGEE. CDR3 DNA sequence: TGTGCCAGCAGCGTAGTCGGCAGCTCTGGAAACACCATATATTTT. Translation gives CASSVVGSSGNTIYF.

The chain recombines TRBV19 with TRBJ1-6; 8 nucleotides match TRBD1. The CDR3 has 15 amino acids. Per the germline V gene, CDR1 is LNHDA and CDR2 is SQIVND (reference sequence). J lost 7 bases, V lost 6 bases, and 8 bases had no gene match. CDR3 sequence: CASRSGGAGNSPLHF. Written as DNA, the CDR3 is TGTGCCAGTAGATCAGGGGGCGCTGGGAATTCACCCCTCCACTTT.

This clone appeared a single time. V is TRBV25-1 and J is TRBJ2-7, with 8 bases lining up with TRBD1. This CDR3 is built from 14 residues. Looked up from germline, CDR1 is MGHDK and CDR2 is SYGVNS. The V segment lost 8 bases and the J segment 6 bases; nucleotides outside the gene matches: 12. The CDR3 here is CASSGTGMQGEQYF. DNA of the CDR3: TGTGCCAGCTCAGGGACAGGCATGCAGGGCGAGCAGTACTTC.

This chain links TRBV5-4 with TRBJ2-3; D is ambiguous. The V gene lost 2 bases and the J gene lost 2 bases, with 6 bases spanning the gap. The CDR3 runs 13 residues. The germline V gene encodes CDR1 SGHNT and CDR2 YYREEE (reference sequence). The CDR3 spells CASSFFVTDTQYF. The CDR3 DNA reads as TGTGCCAGCAGCTTCTTCGTCACAGATACGCAGTATTTT.

This clone is a singleton in its sample. Written as DNA, the CDR3 is TGTGCCAGCAGCAGGGGACAAAACTCCTATGGCTACACCTTC. Translating it yields CASSRGQNSYGYTF. V gene TRBV5-6 combines with J gene TRBJ1-2, with D possibly being TRBD1 (6 bases). The V gene lost 4 bases and the J gene lost 4 bases, with 14 bases spanning the gap. There are 14 residues in the CDR3. Looked up from germline, CDR1 is SGHDT and CDR2 is YYEEEE.

V usage is TRBV5-1 and J usage is TRBJ1-6; 7 bases match TRBD1. The CDR3 is 16 amino acids. J lost 5 bases, V lost 0 bases, and 5 bases had no gene match. Germline V gene data show CDR1 as SGHRS and CDR2 as YFSETQ. The CDR3 region is CASSLEGDSNNSPLHF. CDR3 coding DNA: TGCGCCAGCAGCTTGGAAGGGGACAGTAATAATTCACCCCTCCACTTT.

The J gene is TRBJ2-3, the V gene TRBV6-1, with D perhaps TRBD2 (5 bases). The germline V gene has CDR1 MNHNS and CDR2 SASEGT. The CDR3 has 19 amino acids. V lost 2 bases, J lost 4 bases, and 25 bases lay in between. The CDR3 sequence: CASSEYLGSSQTWADTQYF. The CDR3 nucleotides are TGTGCCAGCAGTGAATATCTGGGGTCTAGCCAAACATGGGCAGATACGCAGTATTTT.

J is TRBJ2-2 and V is TRBV30, with 7 nucleotides matching TRBD2. The J segment lost 6 bases and the V segment lost 5 bases, leaving 3 bases of the junction unmatched. The CDR3 totals 12 residues. Germline CDR1 and CDR2: GTSNPN and SVGIG (reference sequence). The CDR3 nucleotides read TGTGCCTGGCGAGGGAGGGCCGGGGAGCTGTTTTTT. This codes for CAWRGRAGELFF. The full variable domain, rest sourced from reference TRBV30 and TRBJ2-2, is SQTIHQWPATLVQPVGSPLSLECTVEGTSNPNLYWYRQAAGRGLQLLFYSVGIGQISSEVPQNLSASRPQDRQFILSSKKLLLSDSGFYLCAWRGRAGELFFGEGSRLTVL.

This rearrangement joins TRBV7-3 to TRBJ2-7, with D unclear. The germline V gene encodes CDR1 SGHTA and CDR2 FQGTGA. CDR3 length: 13 amino acids. Trimming stripped 0 bases from V and 5 bases from J, with 8 bases between. The CDR3: CASSLTLGHEQYF. The CDR3 DNA is TGTGCCAGCAGCTTAACGCTGGGCCACGAGCAGTACTTC.

The chain has TRBV28 and TRBJ2-4; TRBD2 might be the D (5 bases). The ends were cut back, 6 bases at V and 1 base at J, with 16 bases in the middle. CDR3 length equals 16 residues. Germline V gene data show CDR1 as MDHEN and CDR2 as SYDVKM. In DNA form, the CDR3 reads TGTGCCAGCAGCCGTGGAGGTAGCAACGCCAAAAACATTCAGTACTTC. Residues: CASSRGGSNAKNIQYF.

The chain couples TRBV28 to TRBJ2-1; D gene ambiguous. V dropped 5 bases and J dropped 3 bases, with 17 bases sitting between them. Germline V gives CDR1 MDHEN, CDR2 SYDVKM. The CDR3 length is 16 residues. Here the CDR3 reads CASSRKTDRRYNEQFF. CDR3 DNA sequence: TGTGCCAGCAGTCGCAAGACGGATCGACGCTACAATGAGCAGTTCTTC.

The chain joins TRBV7-8 to TRBJ2-1, with D perhaps TRBD1 (5 bases). Trimming took off 2 bases at V and 9 bases at J, with 8 bases between the two ends. Germline V gene sequence: CDR1 SGHVS, CDR2 FQNEAQ. The CDR3 is 12 amino acids. This CDR3 is CASSLWGREQFF. The CDR3 bases are TGTGCCAGCAGCTTATGGGGCCGTGAGCAGTTCTTC.

V usage is TRBV6-5 and J usage is TRBJ2-7, with D possibly TRBD1 on 6 matching bases. The V end was cut by 2 bases, the J end by 2 bases, with 7 bases between. The germline V gene has CDR1 MNHEY and CDR2 SVGAGI. This CDR3 has 13 amino acids. The CDR3 spells CASSYRGTYEQYF. For the CDR3, the DNA is TGTGCCAGCAGTTACAGGGGGACCTACGAGCAGTACTTC.

The genes are TRBV5-1 and TRBJ1-6, with TRBD1 matching 9 bases. J was trimmed by 7 bases and V by 3 bases; bases with no gene match: 5. From germline, CDR1 is SGHRS and CDR2 YFSETQ. This CDR3 is 15 amino acids long. The CDR3 protein is CASSSSTGGNSPLHF. In nucleotides, the CDR3 is TGCGCCAGCAGCTCTAGTACAGGGGGCAATTCACCCCTCCACTTT.

This clone was observed a few times. This chain links TRBV7-2 with TRBJ2-7; D not resolved. There are 13 residues in the CDR3. Germline lookup yields CDR1 SGHTA and CDR2 FQGNSA. Trimming cost V 6 bases and J 4 bases, with 13 bases left between them. DNA of the CDR3: TGTGCCAGCAGTCGCTGGTCGTCTTACGAGCAGTACTTC. This translates into CASSRWSSYEQYF.

The rearrangement uses TRBV28 and TRBJ1-1; tentatively, D is TRBD1 (6 bases). The CDR3 totals 15 residues. The germline gives CDR1 MDHEN, CDR2 SYDVKM. V lost 5 bases, J lost 0 bases, and 13 bases lay in between. The CDR3 bases are TGTGCCAGCAGTCCCCCAGGGGACCTGAACACTGAAGCTTTCTTT. Its protein product is CASSPPGDLNTEAFF.

The chain has TRBV9 and TRBJ1-3; D possibly corresponds to TRBD1 (5 bases). V was pared by 0 bases and J by 2 bases, with 9 bases between. CDR3 length: 15 residues. Germline loops: CDR1 SGDLS, CDR2 YYNGEE. The CDR3 sequence is CASSVAGTTGNTIYF. Here the CDR3 DNA reads TGTGCCAGCAGCGTAGCCGGGACTACTGGAAACACCATATATTTT.

The chain recombines TRBV10-1 with TRBJ2-3; D perhaps matches TRBD1 (6 bases). Germline V gene data show CDR1 as WNHNN and CDR2 as SYGVQD (reference sequence). V gave up 2 bases and J gave up 4 bases, with 13 bases separating them. The CDR3 loop spans 15 amino acids. CDR3 DNA sequence: TGCGCCAGCAGTGAGATGGTAGCAGGGGCAGATACGCAGTATTTT. It encodes CASSEMVAGADTQYF.

The chain employs TRBV30 and TRBJ1-1, with D possibly matching TRBD1 (6 bases). Germline loops: CDR1 GTSNPN, CDR2 SVGIG (reference sequence). The CDR3 length is 13 residues. V lost 3 bases and J 1 base, leaving 9 bases between the germline ends. The CDR3 protein is CAWSGQRNTEAFF. In nucleotides, the CDR3 is TGTGCCTGGAGCGGACAGCGGAACACTGAAGCTTTCTTT. Using reference TRBV30 and TRBJ1-1 for the parts outside the CDR3, the full variable domain is SQTIHQWPATLVQPVGSPLSLECTVEGTSNPNLYWYRQAAGRGLQLLFYSVGIGQISSEVPQNLSASRPQDRQFILSSKKLLLSDSGFYLCAWSGQRNTEAFFGQGTRLTVV.